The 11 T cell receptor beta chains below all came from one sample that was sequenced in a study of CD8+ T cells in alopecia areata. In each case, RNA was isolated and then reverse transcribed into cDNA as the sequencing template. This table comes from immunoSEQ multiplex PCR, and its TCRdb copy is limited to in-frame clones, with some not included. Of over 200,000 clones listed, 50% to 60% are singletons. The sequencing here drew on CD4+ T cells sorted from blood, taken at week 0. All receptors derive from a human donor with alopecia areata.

For the CDR3, the DNA is TGTGCCAGCAGCTCCGCCCAGGACCGCGGGACGGGATTCAATCAGCCCCAGCATTTT. Its translation: CASSSAQDRGTGFNQPQHF. The V and J genes are TRBV5-6 and TRBJ1-5; a weak D match, TRBD1 (5 bases). The CDR3 runs to 19 residues. V shed 3 bases and J shed 3 bases, with 25 bases lying between them. The germline CDR1 and CDR2 sequences are SGHDT and YYEEEE.

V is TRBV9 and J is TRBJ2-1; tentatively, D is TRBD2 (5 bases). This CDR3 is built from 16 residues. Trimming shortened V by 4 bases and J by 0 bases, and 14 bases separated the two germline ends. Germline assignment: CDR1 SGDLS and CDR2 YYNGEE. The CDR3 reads CASSPREGRSYNEQFF. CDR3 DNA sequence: TGTGCCAGCAGCCCCCGAGAGGGCCGCTCCTACAATGAGCAGTTCTTC.

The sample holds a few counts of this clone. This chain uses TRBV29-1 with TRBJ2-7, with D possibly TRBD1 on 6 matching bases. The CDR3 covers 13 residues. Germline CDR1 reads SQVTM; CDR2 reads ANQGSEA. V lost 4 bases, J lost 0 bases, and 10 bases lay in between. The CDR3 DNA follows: TGCAGCGTTGGGGGACACAACTCCTACGAGCAGTACTTC. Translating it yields CSVGGHNSYEQYF.

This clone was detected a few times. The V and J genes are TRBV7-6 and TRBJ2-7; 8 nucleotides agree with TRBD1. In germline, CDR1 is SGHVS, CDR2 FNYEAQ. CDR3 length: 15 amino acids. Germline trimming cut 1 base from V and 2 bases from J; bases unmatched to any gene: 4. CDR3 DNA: TGTGCCAGCAGCTTAGACAGGGGGTATACCTACGAGCAGTACTTC. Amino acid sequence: CASSLDRGYTYEQYF.

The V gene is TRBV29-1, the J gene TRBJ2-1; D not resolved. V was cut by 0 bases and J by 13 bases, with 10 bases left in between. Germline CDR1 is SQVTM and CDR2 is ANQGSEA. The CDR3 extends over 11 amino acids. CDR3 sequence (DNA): TGCAGCGTTGAAGATCGATGGGCCCAGTTCTTC. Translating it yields CSVEDRWAQFF.

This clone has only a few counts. The DNA for the CDR3 is TGTGCCAGCAGCCAAGGGAGCCCCTACGAGCAGTACTTC. The encoded protein is CASSQGSPYEQYF. This chain joins TRBV14 and TRBJ2-7; D gene unclear. The length of the CDR3 is 13 residues. V shed 1 base and J shed 2 bases, with 6 bases lying between them. The germline V gene encodes CDR1 SGHDN and CDR2 FVKESK. Full variable domain (rest looked up from reference TRBV14 and TRBJ2-7): EAGVTQFPSHSVIEKGQTVTLRCDPISGHDNLYWYRRVMGKEIKFLLHFVKESKQDESGMPNNRFLAERTGGTYSTLKVQPAELEDSGVYFCASSQGSPYEQYFGPGTRLTVT.

CDR3 in DNA: TGTGCCAGCAGTGATGGGAGGACAGGGGGTAATGAAAAACTGTTTTTT. Its protein is CASSDGRTGGNEKLFF. The J gene is TRBJ1-4, the V gene TRBV25-1; 10 bases agree with TRBD1. V dropped 3 bases and J dropped 4; count of bases not matched to a gene: 5. CDR3 length: 16 amino acids. Germline V gene data show CDR1 as MGHDK and CDR2 as SYGVNS.

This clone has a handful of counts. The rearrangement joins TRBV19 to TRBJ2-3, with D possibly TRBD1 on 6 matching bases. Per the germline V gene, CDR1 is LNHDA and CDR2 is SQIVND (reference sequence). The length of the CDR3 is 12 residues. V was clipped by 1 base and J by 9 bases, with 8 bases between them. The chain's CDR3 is CASSIVRGTQYF. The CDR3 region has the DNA TGTGCCAGTAGTATAGTCAGGGGCACGCAGTATTTT.

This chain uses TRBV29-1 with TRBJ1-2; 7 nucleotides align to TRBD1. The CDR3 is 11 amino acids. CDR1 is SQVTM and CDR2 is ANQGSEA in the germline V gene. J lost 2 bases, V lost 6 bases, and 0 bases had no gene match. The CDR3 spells CSVRGNYGYTF. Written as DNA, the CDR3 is TGCAGCGTCAGGGGGAACTATGGCTACACCTTC. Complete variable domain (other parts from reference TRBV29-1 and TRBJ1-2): SAVISQKPSRDICQRGTSLTIQCQVDSQVTMMFWYRQQPGQSLTLIATANQGSEATYESGFVIDKFPISRPNLTFSTLTVSNMSPEDSSIYLCSVRGNYGYTFGSGTRLTVV.

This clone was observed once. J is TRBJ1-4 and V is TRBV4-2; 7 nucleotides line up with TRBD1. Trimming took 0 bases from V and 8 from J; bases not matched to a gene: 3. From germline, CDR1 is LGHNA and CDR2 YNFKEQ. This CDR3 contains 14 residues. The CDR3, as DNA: TGTGCCAGCAGCCAAGATGACAGGGAGGAAAAACTGTTTTTT. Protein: CASSQDDREEKLFF.

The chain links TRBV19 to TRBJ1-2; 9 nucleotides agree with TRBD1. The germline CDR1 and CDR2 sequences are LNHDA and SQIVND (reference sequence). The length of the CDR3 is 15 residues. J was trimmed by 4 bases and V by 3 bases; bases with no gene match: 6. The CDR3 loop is CASSMAGTGTYGYTF. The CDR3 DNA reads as TGTGCCAGTAGTATGGCGGGGACAGGGACCTATGGCTACACCTTC.